The rows below give T cell receptor beta chains drawn from one sample of a study of OX40 agonist ivuxolimab in advanced cancers. Measured with immunoSEQ multiplex PCR; TCRdb has only the in-frame clones, and not every one. The profile shows tens of thousands of clones, 65% to 85% of them singletons. Source: CD4+ or CD8+ T cells sorted from blood, taken in a trial of the OX40 agonist ivuxolimab. The receptor source for this set is an adult with an advanced solid tumor such as melanoma, head and neck, liver or kidney cancer. CDR3s include the opening cysteine and the closing phenylalanine or tryptophan. Fields, in order: D gene, J gene, clone size, V gene, CDR3 protein, CDR3 DNA. The D gene is left open where the match is weak. Rows may omit the clone size; those that give it use once, few, many or a size class.

. | TRBJ2-2 | . | TRBV7-3 | CASSLTGGGAGTGELFF | TGTGCCAGCAGCTTAACTGGAGGGGGAGCGGGCACCGGGGAGCTGTTTTTT
TRBD2 | TRBJ2-1 | . | TRBV18 | CASSRLADDLTNEQFF | TGTGCCAGCTCCAGACTAGCGGACGACCTGACGAATGAGCAGTTCTTC
. | TRBJ1-6 | . | TRBV2 | CASSESHGTIHF | TGTGCCAGCAGTGAAAGCCATGGCACGATCCACTTT
. | TRBJ2-3 | . | TRBV7-6 | CASSSGFETDTQYF | TGTGCCAGCAGCTCCGGTTTCGAAACAGATACGCAGTATTTT
TRBD2 | TRBJ2-2 | . | TRBV27 | CASSFLRGTGELFF | TGTGCCAGCAGTTTCTTGCGGGGGACCGGGGAGCTGTTTTTT
. | TRBJ2-7 | . | TRBV29-1 | CSVDNPATLEQYF | TGCAGCGTTGACAACCCGGCTACTCTCGAGCAGTACTTC
. | TRBJ2-5 | . | TRBV4-1 | CASSRASVVTVGETQYF | TGCGCCAGCAGCCGGGCTTCGGTAGTCACGGTCGGAGAGACCCAGTACTTC
. | TRBJ1-3 | . | TRBV23-1 | CASSRAGPNSGNTIYF | TGCGCCAGCAGTCGGGCAGGACCTAACTCTGGAAACACCATATATTTT
. | TRBJ2-5 | . | TRBV21-1 | CASSKARRRQRTGLGILVTQYF | TGTGCCAGCAGCAAAGCGCGACGAAGACAGAGGACAGGGCTTGGGATCTTGGTGACCCAGTACTTC
. | TRBJ1-4 | once | TRBV6-5 | CASSSIGAGDEKLFF | TGTGCCAGCAGTAGTATCGGGGCAGGAGATGAAAAACTGTTTTTT
. | TRBJ2-6 | . | TRBV14 | CASSSWGEVGANVLTF | TGTGCCAGCAGCTCTTGGGGGGAAGTTGGGGCCAACGTCCTGACTTTC